The 20 T cell receptor beta chains given below trace back to one sample, sequenced in a study of regulatory T cells in long-lasting Graves disease. Sequencing libraries for TCR beta were prepared with iRepertoire HTBI primers and Arm-PCR of CDR3 regions. One entry per CDR3 protein, called by TCRdb with MiXCR from the multiplex PCR reads. The sample lists more than 300,000 distinct CDR3 sequences, roughly a fifth occurring once. Time point reported: persistent/refractory GD, antithyroid drugs over 5 years with positive TRAb. The TCR library was prepared using RNA isolated from PBMCs. Material: peripheral blood mononuclear cells (PBMCs), obtained when the disease was refractory, from a patient treated with antithyroid drugs. The receptors were sampled from a female donor with Graves disease.

This clonotype turned up a few times. This sequence joins TRBV7-8 and TRBJ1-1; 9 positions match TRBD1. With 5 bases clipped from V and 4 bases from J, the junction kept 5 bases outside the gene matches. The germline V gene has CDR1 SGHVS and CDR2 FQNEAQ. The length of the CDR3 is 14 residues. CDR3 protein: CASSLRDRATEAFF. The CDR3 nucleotides are TGTGCCAGCAGCCTCCGGGACAGGGCCACTGAAGCTTTCTTT.

At least ten counts were recorded for this clonotype. V gene TRBV18 combines with J gene TRBJ1-2; 8 nucleotides line up with TRBD1. The CDR3 runs to 16 residues. Germline V gives CDR1 KGHSH, CDR2 LQKENI. Trimming cost V 3 bases and J 2 bases; bases outside gene matches: 8. The CDR3 region is CASSPRDRRTNYGYTF. CDR3 bases: TGTGCCAGCTCACCCCGGGACAGGCGTACGAACTATGGCTACACCTTC.

This clonotype was counted a few times. This chain joins TRBV4-3 and TRBJ1-6; no definite D call. Per germline, CDR1 LGHNA and CDR2 YSLEER. Trimming removed 0 bases at V and 7 bases at J, with 7 bases between. The CDR3 has 14 amino acids. The CDR3 protein is CASSQDFGNSPLHF. The CDR3 DNA reads TGCGCCAGCAGCCAAGATTTTGGGAATTCACCCCTCCACTTT.

V usage is TRBV10-3 and J usage is TRBJ1-1; TRBD1 is a possible D gene (6 bases). CDR1 and CDR2 from the germline V gene are ENHRY and SYGVKD. The CDR3 has 15 residues. Trimming removed 6 bases from V and 11 bases from J, with 25 bases in between. The CDR3: CAISERGREQAGAFF. The DNA for the CDR3 is TGTGCCATCAGCGAGAGGGGGAGGGAGCAGGCAGGGGCTTTCTTT.

This clonotype came up a few times. The J gene is TRBJ1-2, the V gene TRBV30, with 9 bases fitting TRBD1. V trimming: 4 bases; J trimming: 4 bases; junction bases outside the gene matches: 13. CDR3 length: 16 amino acids. Germline V lookup: CDR1 GTSNPN, CDR2 SVGIG (reference sequence). CDR3 loop: CAWTKGTGIFLYGYTF. DNA for the CDR3: TGTGCCTGGACTAAAGGGACAGGGATTTTTCTCTATGGCTACACCTTC.

This clonotype was found many times. The V gene is TRBV6-1, the J gene TRBJ1-2; 11 nucleotides agree with TRBD1. V trimming: 5 bases; J trimming: 5 bases; junction bases outside the gene matches: 4. The CDR3 is 14 amino acids. Germline CDR1 MNHNS, CDR2 SASEGT. The CDR3 loop reads CASSSRDRGYGYTF. For the CDR3, the DNA is TGTGCCAGCAGTAGCCGGGACAGGGGGTATGGCTACACCTTC.

This clonotype was recorded at least ten times. The V and J genes are TRBV27 and TRBJ1-5; tentative D call: TRBD1 (6 bases). Germline values: CDR1 MNHEY, CDR2 SMNVEV (reference sequence). The CDR3 loop spans 18 amino acids. The V end was cut by 4 bases, the J end by 4 bases, with 23 bases between. CDR3 protein: CASSSTTGGRSGNQPQHF. The CDR3 DNA follows: TGTGCCAGCAGTTCTACGACCGGGGGCAGGAGCGGGAATCAGCCCCAGCATTTT.

V usage is TRBV5-1 and J usage is TRBJ2-5; D is uncertain. Germline lookup yields CDR1 SGHRS and CDR2 YFSETQ. The length of the CDR3 is 13 residues. V lost 1 base and J 5 bases, leaving 9 bases between the germline ends. This CDR3 is CASSLRFYETQYF. CDR3 sequence (DNA): TGCGCCAGCAGCTTGAGGTTTTATGAGACCCAGTACTTC. Drawing the rest from reference TRBV5-1 and TRBJ2-5, the complete variable domain is KAGVTQTPRYLIKTRGQQVTLSCSPISGHRSVSWYQQTPGQGLQFLFEYFSETQRNKGNFPGRFSGRQFSNSRSEMNVSTLELGDSALYLCASSLRFYETQYFGPGTRLLVL.

In this sample, this clonotype turned up many times. The J gene is TRBJ1-4, the V gene TRBV7-2, with D tentatively TRBD1 (6 bases). The length of the CDR3 is 17 residues. V was pared by 5 bases and J by 8 bases, with 24 bases between. Germline CDR1 is SGHTA and CDR2 is FQGNSA. The CDR3 DNA follows: TGTGCCAGCAGCCCTAGTGGGGGGCGAAGAGTAGGCGAAAAACTGTTTTTT. Translated: CASSPSGGRRVGEKLFF.

The sample holds one count of this clonotype. The V and J genes are TRBV11-3 and TRBJ2-1; D gene uncertain. Germline lookup yields CDR1 SGHNT and CDR2 YENEEA. The CDR3 sequence is 15 residues long. V was trimmed by 5 bases and J by 4 bases, leaving 15 bases between them. Here the CDR3 DNA reads TGTGCCAGCAGCCCTAGGGAAACCGAATACAATGAGCAGTTCTTC. It specifies CASSPRETEYNEQFF. The whole variable domain, remainder taken from reference TRBV11-3 and TRBJ2-1, is EAGVVQSPRYKIIEKKQPVAFWCNPISGHNTLYWYLQNLGQGPELLIRYENEEAVDDSQLPKDRFSAERLKGVDSTLKIQPAELGDSAVYLCASSPRETEYNEQFFGPGTRLTVL.

This clonotype was counted a few times. This sequence joins TRBV5-1 and TRBJ1-1; D remains ambiguous. The germline CDR1 and CDR2 sequences are SGHRS and YFSETQ. The CDR3 spans 14 residues. The germline V and J ends were trimmed by 2 bases and 5 bases, with 13 bases remaining between them. This CDR3 reads CASSLQTTGTEAFF. CDR3 in DNA: TGCGCCAGCAGCTTACAAACAACGGGGACTGAAGCTTTCTTT. Complete variable domain (other parts from reference TRBV5-1 and TRBJ1-1): KAGVTQTPRYLIKTRGQQVTLSCSPISGHRSVSWYQQTPGQGLQFLFEYFSETQRNKGNFPGRFSGRQFSNSRSEMNVSTLELGDSALYLCASSLQTTGTEAFFGQGTRLTVV.

The gene calls are TRBV4-1 and TRBJ2-7; D is unclear. V lost 3 bases and J 3 bases, leaving 15 bases between the germline ends. The CDR3 extends over 15 amino acids. Germline assignment: CDR1 MGHRA and CDR2 YSYEKL. CDR3 region: CASSQVHTALYEQYF. As DNA, the CDR3 is TGCGCCAGCAGCCAGGTACACACGGCCCTCTACGAGCAGTACTTC.

The genes are TRBV18 and TRBJ2-1; 9 bases are a match to TRBD2. The V gene end was trimmed by 1 base and the J gene end by 9 bases; junction bases not matched to a gene: 16. The CDR3 length is 18 residues. The V gene's germline CDR1 is KGHSH and CDR2 LQKENI. CDR3 residues: CASSPRAVSGSSTVEQFF. In nucleotides, the CDR3 is TGTGCCAGCTCACCACGGGCGGTTAGCGGGAGCTCCACGGTTGAGCAGTTCTTC. The whole variable domain, remainder taken from reference TRBV18 and TRBJ2-1, is NAGVMQNPRHLVRRRGQEARLRCSPMKGHSHVYWYRQLPEEGLKFMVYLQKENIIDESGMPKERFSAEFPKEGPSILRIQQVVRGDSAAYFCASSPRAVSGSSTVEQFFGPGTRLTVL.

Concerning this clonotype: A much more abundant neighbour one base away suggests this may be a read error. Here the CDR3 omits its conserved ending phenylalanine or tryptophan, so a read error is the likely source. The chain carries TRBV10-3 and TRBJ1-5; D remains unclear. This CDR3 contains 14 residues. From germline, CDR1 is ENHRY and CDR2 SYGVKD. V was pared by 10 bases and J by 6 bases, with 19 bases between. The CDR3 DNA reads TGTGCCACCCATTCAGAGGGAGGTGCTCAGCCCCAGCATCTT. It codes for CATHSEGGAQPQHL.

The chain is built from TRBV5-1 and TRBJ2-6, with D possibly called TRBD1 or TRBD2 (5 bases each). Germline values: CDR1 SGHRS, CDR2 YFSETQ. The CDR3 totals 17 residues. V was clipped by 0 bases and J by 4 bases, with 14 bases between them. The CDR3 coding sequence is TGCGCCAGCAGCTTGGTTGAGGGGCTTAGAGGGGCCAACGTCCTGACTTTC. Translation gives CASSLVEGLRGANVLTF.

DNA for the CDR3: TGCGCCAGCAGCCTAACCTACCCAGAGTGGATCGGGGAGCTGTTTTTT. Translation: CASSLTYPEWIGELFF. The rearrangement joins TRBV4-3 to TRBJ2-2; no firm D call. V was shortened by 4 bases and J by 7 bases, with 19 bases between the two germline ends. This CDR3 has 16 residues. Germline V CDR1 and CDR2: LGHNA, YSLEER.

The V and J genes are TRBV6-2 or TRBV6-3 and TRBJ1-1, with D perhaps matching TRBD1 (5 bases). The length of the CDR3 is 13 residues. Trimming cost V 5 bases and J 3 bases, with 10 bases left between them. Per germline, CDR1 MNHEY and CDR2 SVGEGT. DNA of the CDR3: TGTGCCAGCAGTCGGACAATGGACACTGAAGCTTTCTTT. Translated: CASSRTMDTEAFF.

This chain connects TRBV28 to TRBJ1-1; no reliable D call. CDR3 size: 15 residues. V shed 4 bases and J shed 1 base, with 13 bases lying between them. Germline lookup yields CDR1 MDHEN and CDR2 SYDVKM. CDR3 sequence reads: CASSSPPPGNTEAFF. CDR3 nucleotides: TGTGCCAGCAGTTCACCCCCCCCAGGGAACACTGAAGCTTTCTTT.

The chain uses TRBV20-1 and TRBJ2-4; D call uncertain. Germline V gene lookup returns CDR1 DFQATT and CDR2 SNEGSKA (reference sequence). This CDR3 comprises 14 residues. Trimming pared 1 base from V and 0 bases from J, leaving 7 bases between. CDR3 sequence: CSARVPGAKNIQYF. The CDR3 nucleotides are TGCAGTGCTAGAGTTCCCGGAGCCAAAAACATTCAGTACTTC.

On this clonotype: This may stem from a read error, because a much larger clone lies one nucleotide away. This likely comes from a read error, as the CDR3 has no conserved phenylalanine or tryptophan at its end. The chain recombines TRBV2 with TRBJ1-5, with D unclear. Germline CDR1 reads SNHLY; CDR2 reads FYNNEI. The ends were cut back, 2 bases at V and 0 bases at J, with 5 bases in the middle. The CDR3 runs to 14 residues. CDR3 DNA sequence: TGTGCCAGCAGTGAATTTGATAGCAATCAGCCCCAGCATCTT. It translates to CASSEFDSNQPQHL.